Below are 26 T cell receptor beta chains sequenced from a single sample in a study of blood T cell repertoires in COVID-19. Sequencing used immunoSEQ multiplex PCR; TCRdb keeps in-frame clones, though not all of them. The sample lists approximately 170,000 clones, 81% seen once, with approximately 9.9% in the top ten. Material: peripheral blood. These receptors were collected from a man aged 60 to 69 with active or convalescent COVID-19.

This chain connects TRBV20-1 to TRBJ2-7; D is possibly TRBD1 (5 bases). V gave up 6 bases and J gave up 5 bases, with 11 bases separating them. Germline V gene sequence: CDR1 DFQATT, CDR2 SNEGSKA (reference sequence). The CDR3 length is 11 residues. CDR3 sequence reads: CSAHGHHEQYF. Written as DNA, the CDR3 is TGCAGTGCCCACGGACACCACGAGCAGTACTTC.

The gene calls are TRBV11-2 and TRBJ1-1, with no clear D. This CDR3 is 14 amino acids long. The ends were cut back, 1 base at V and 6 bases at J, with 12 bases in the middle. Germline V gene lookup returns CDR1 SGHAT and CDR2 FQNNGV. This CDR3 is CASSLGAEGAEAFF. The DNA of the CDR3 is TGTGCCAGCAGCTTAGGGGCTGAGGGAGCTGAAGCTTTCTTT.

The CDR3 DNA is TGTGCCAGCAGCCCTTTGGGGCAGGGCACTGAAGCTTTCTTT. It yields the protein CASSPLGQGTEAFF. The chain couples TRBV9 to TRBJ1-1; D may be TRBD1 (5 bases). The CDR3 sequence is 14 residues long. Deletions cut 4 bases from V and 4 bases from J, with 14 bases between. From germline, CDR1 is SGDLS and CDR2 YYNGEE. The variable domain in full, completed from reference TRBV9 and TRBJ1-1, reads DSGVTQTPKHLITATGQRVTLRCSPRSGDLSVYWYQQSLDQGLQFLIQYYNGEERAKGNILERFSAQQFPDLHSELNLSSLELGDSALYFCASSPLGQGTEAFFGQGTRLTVV.

J is TRBJ2-3 and V is TRBV10-3; 8 nucleotides match TRBD1. This CDR3 region has 14 residues. J was trimmed by 4 bases and V by 9 bases; bases with no gene match: 9. From germline, CDR1 is ENHRY and CDR2 SYGVKD. The CDR3 protein is CAIRGGTGSDTQYF. In DNA form, the CDR3 reads TGTGCCATAAGGGGCGGGACAGGATCAGATACGCAGTATTTT.

V gene TRBV9 combines with J gene TRBJ2-7; 7 nucleotides agree with TRBD1. J lost 2 bases, V lost 0 bases, and 5 bases had no gene match. The CDR3 runs 15 residues. Germline assignment: CDR1 SGDLS and CDR2 YYNGEE. CDR3 nucleotide sequence: TGTGCCAGCAGCGTAGCCCCGGGACAGACCTACGAGCAGTACTTC. As protein: CASSVAPGQTYEQYF.

This chain connects TRBV24-1 to TRBJ1-2; D not certain. The CDR3 spans 14 residues. V was trimmed by 4 bases and J by 0 bases, leaving 8 bases between them. Looked up from germline, CDR1 is KGHDR and CDR2 is SFDVKD. This CDR3 is CATSEGVTNYGYTF. The CDR3 DNA reads as TGTGCCACCAGTGAGGGAGTTACTAACTATGGCTACACCTTC.

This clone was observed once. The chain recombines TRBV18 with TRBJ2-3; 9 nucleotides match TRBD2. Germline CDR1 is KGHSH and CDR2 is LQKENI. There are 18 residues in the CDR3. After removal of 0 bases from V and 1 base from J, the junction contained 8 bases not matched to a gene. CDR3 sequence (DNA): TGTGCCAGCTCACCACCGGTTGGCAGCGGGGGGCGCACAGATACGCAGTATTTT. As protein: CASSPPVGSGGRTDTQYF.

The rearrangement joins TRBV6-6 to TRBJ2-2, with TRBD2 matching 7 bases. Germline V gene sequence: CDR1 MNHNY, CDR2 SVGAGI (reference sequence). The CDR3 length is 16 residues. Trimming took 6 bases from V and 8 from J; bases not matched to a gene: 15. The CDR3 DNA reads as TGTGCCAGCAGACCACCCGGGACTATCCGCCCGGGGGAGCTGTTTTTT. This translates into CASRPPGTIRPGELFF.

The chain employs TRBV28 and TRBJ1-1; D may be TRBD1 (6 bases). The CDR3 has 12 amino acids. Trimming removed 3 bases from V and 10 bases from J, with 12 bases in between. Germline lookup yields CDR1 MDHEN and CDR2 SYDVKM. Written as DNA, the CDR3 is TGTGCCAGCAGTTTTGGTCAGGGGCGAGCTTTCTTT. It encodes CASSFGQGRAFF.

The J gene is TRBJ1-2, the V gene TRBV7-9; 7 bases fit TRBD1. There are 15 residues in the CDR3. CDR1 is SEHNR and CDR2 is FQNEAQ in the germline V gene (reference sequence). V was pared by 5 bases and J by 6 bases, with 12 bases of the junction left unmatched. CDR3 sequence reads: CASSPTFDRVDGYTF. CDR3 in DNA: TGTGCCAGCAGCCCGACCTTCGACAGGGTGGATGGCTACACCTTC.

V and J are TRBV4-2 and TRBJ2-7; the match to TRBD1 covers 11 bases. Germline V gives CDR1 LGHNA, CDR2 YNFKEQ. J was trimmed by 5 bases and V by 1 base; bases with no gene match: 7. The CDR3 has 16 amino acids. CDR3 residues: CASSQALGQGANEQYF. The CDR3 coding sequence is TGTGCCAGCAGCCAAGCCTTAGGACAGGGGGCGAACGAGCAGTACTTC.

J is TRBJ1-5 and V is TRBV19; 8 bases are shared with TRBD1. The V and J ends lost 2 bases and 2 bases, in that order; junction bases with no gene match: 5. Germline CDR1 and CDR2: LNHDA and SQIVND (reference sequence). The CDR3 loop spans 16 amino acids. Here the CDR3 reads CASSIRTGLGNQPQHF. In DNA, the CDR3 is TGTGCCAGTAGTATAAGGACAGGGTTGGGCAATCAGCCCCAGCATTTT.

The chain uses TRBV10-2 and TRBJ1-5; the D is unclear. V lost 0 bases, J lost 7 bases, and 13 bases lay in between. Per germline, CDR1 WSHSY and CDR2 SAAADI. The CDR3 has 15 residues. The DNA for the CDR3 is TGCGCCAGCAGTGAGTCAGGAGGGTTTTTACAGCCCCAGCATTTT. The encoded protein is CASSESGGFLQPQHF.

The chain recombines TRBV5-4 with TRBJ2-2, with 8 bases matching TRBD2. CDR3 size: 18 residues. Trimming took 9 bases from V and 7 from J; bases not matched to a gene: 23. Germline V gene lookup returns CDR1 SGHNT and CDR2 YYREEE (reference sequence). CDR3 region: CATRPTLADSRGGGELFF. The CDR3 DNA sequence: TGTGCCACCCGACCCACACTAGCGGACTCCCGGGGCGGCGGGGAGCTGTTTTTT.

V gene TRBV11-2 combines with J gene TRBJ2-1, with 7 nucleotides matching TRBD1. The junction had 3 bases not matched to a gene; V was cut back by 0 bases and J by 4 bases. Per the germline V gene, CDR1 is SGHAT and CDR2 is FQNNGV. The CDR3 is 15 residues long. The DNA of the CDR3 is TGTGCCAGCAGCTTAGATCGGGGACAGTACAATGAGCAGTTCTTC. The encoded protein is CASSLDRGQYNEQFF. Full variable domain (rest looked up from reference TRBV11-2 and TRBJ2-1): EAGVAQSPRYKIIEKRQSVAFWCNPISGHATLYWYQQILGQGPKLLIQFQNNGVVDDSQLPKDRFSAERLKGVDSTLKIQPAKLEDSAVYLCASSLDRGQYNEQFFGPGTRLTVL.

V gene TRBV12-2 combines with J gene TRBJ1-2. TRBV12-2 is flagged as a pseudogene. CDR3 size: 15 residues. As DNA, the CDR3 is TGTGCAAGTCGCCCTCATCGAGGAACCGACTATGGCTACACCTTC. It specifies CASRPHRGTDYGYTF.

In DNA, the CDR3 is TGTGCCAGCAGCGGGGCTGGACAGGCTAACACCGGGGAGCTGTTTTTT. As protein: CASSGAGQANTGELFF. The chain employs TRBV7-3 and TRBJ2-2; 7 positions agree with TRBD1. Germline-derived CDR1 and CDR2 are SGHTA and FQGTGA. The CDR3 is 16 amino acids. With 5 bases clipped from V and 2 bases from J, the junction kept 8 bases outside the gene matches. Based on the CDR3 plus reference TRBV7-3 and TRBJ2-2, the full variable domain is GAGVSQTPSNKVTEKGKYVELRCDPISGHTALYWYRQSLGQGPEFLIYFQGTGAADDSGLPNDRFFAVRPEGSVSTLKIQRTERGDSAVYLCASSGAGQANTGELFFGEGSRLTVL.

The CDR3 is CASSRTGTPYEQYF. CDR3 in DNA: TGTGCCAGCAGCCGAACAGGGACCCCCTACGAGCAGTACTTC. The V call is TRBV14, the J call TRBJ2-7, with D possibly being TRBD1 (6 bases). CDR3 length: 14 amino acids. CDR1 and CDR2 from the germline V gene are SGHDN and FVKESK. Trimming left V 4 bases short and J 2 bases short, with 12 bases between. The whole variable domain, filled in from reference TRBV14 and TRBJ2-7, reads EAGVTQFPSHSVIEKGQTVTLRCDPISGHDNLYWYRRVMGKEIKFLLHFVKESKQDESGMPNNRFLAERTGGTYSTLKVQPAELEDSGVYFCASSRTGTPYEQYFGPGTRLTVT.

V usage is TRBV19 and J usage is TRBJ2-3; 9 nucleotides align to TRBD1. Germline CDR1 reads LNHDA; CDR2 reads SQIVND (reference sequence). The CDR3 is 15 amino acids. V dropped 4 bases and J dropped 4; count of bases not matched to a gene: 6. The CDR3 DNA is TGTGCCAGTAGTAAGATACAGGGGGCGGCAGATACGCAGTATTTT. It translates to CASSKIQGAADTQYF.

Remarks on this clone: The sample holds other DNA sequences that translate to the same CDR3. The rearrangement links TRBV10-3 to TRBJ1-4; 8 bases fit TRBD1. With 2 bases clipped from V and 5 bases from J, the junction kept 1 base outside the gene matches. This CDR3 contains 14 residues. CDR1 ENHRY and CDR2 SYGVKD come from the germline V gene. As DNA, the CDR3 is TGTGCCATCAGTGAGGGACAGGGCAATGAAAAACTGTTTTTT. Protein product: CAISEGQGNEKLFF.

As concerns this clone: This same CDR3 is encoded by further DNA sequences in the sample. V is TRBV20-1 and J is TRBJ2-7; tentatively, D is TRBD2 (6 bases). Per germline, CDR1 DFQATT and CDR2 SNEGSKA (reference sequence). The CDR3 covers 11 residues. Trimming shortened V by 6 bases and J by 3 bases, and 9 bases separated the two germline ends. CDR3 sequence reads: CSASGDYEQYF. CDR3 DNA sequence: TGCAGTGCGTCGGGAGACTACGAGCAGTACTTC.

In this sample, this clone turned up many times. The rearrangement joins TRBV4-1 to TRBJ1-2; the match to TRBD1 covers 9 bases. The CDR3 loop spans 15 amino acids. With V trimmed by 1 base and J by 4 bases, 4 bases remained unmatched. Germline lookup yields CDR1 MGHRA and CDR2 YSYEKL. The CDR3 nucleotides are TGCGCCAGCAGCCAAGTCCCGACAGGGGGCTATGGCTACACCTTC. Its translation is CASSQVPTGGYGYTF.

The chain has TRBV7-2 and TRBJ2-7; D gene unclear. This CDR3 is built from 12 residues. Trimming took off 3 bases at V and 1 base at J, with 4 bases between the two ends. The V gene's germline CDR1 is SGHTA and CDR2 FQGNSA. CDR3 sequence: CASSFNSYEQYF. The CDR3 coding sequence is TGTGCCAGCAGCTTTAATTCCTACGAGCAGTACTTC.

The V and J genes are TRBV6-5 and TRBJ2-7; 9 bases line up with TRBD2. The CDR3 spans 15 residues. V was pared by 8 bases and J by 4 bases, with 12 bases of the junction left unmatched. Germline V CDR1 and CDR2: MNHEY, SVGAGI. The CDR3 DNA reads as TGTGCCAGCGTATCCGATCCAGCGGGAGGATACGAGCAGTACTTC. Its translation: CASVSDPAGGYEQYF.

This sequence joins TRBV5-1 and TRBJ1-3; D possibly corresponds to TRBD1 (5 bases). V was trimmed by 7 bases and J by 4 bases, leaving 15 bases between them. Germline V CDR1 and CDR2: SGHRS, YFSETQ. The CDR3 contains 14 residues. CDR3: CASRGSKSGNTIYF. DNA of the CDR3: TGCGCCAGCCGGGGGTCCAAATCGGGAAACACCATATATTTT.

The chain joins TRBV24-1 to TRBJ2-1; D call uncertain. Trimming removed 5 bases at V and 5 bases at J, with 18 bases between. CDR1 and CDR2 from the germline V gene are KGHDR and SFDVKD. CDR3 length: 16 residues. The CDR3 sequence is CATSGYETSLHNEQFF. The CDR3 coding sequence is TGTGCCACCAGTGGGTATGAAACTTCGCTACACAATGAGCAGTTCTTC.